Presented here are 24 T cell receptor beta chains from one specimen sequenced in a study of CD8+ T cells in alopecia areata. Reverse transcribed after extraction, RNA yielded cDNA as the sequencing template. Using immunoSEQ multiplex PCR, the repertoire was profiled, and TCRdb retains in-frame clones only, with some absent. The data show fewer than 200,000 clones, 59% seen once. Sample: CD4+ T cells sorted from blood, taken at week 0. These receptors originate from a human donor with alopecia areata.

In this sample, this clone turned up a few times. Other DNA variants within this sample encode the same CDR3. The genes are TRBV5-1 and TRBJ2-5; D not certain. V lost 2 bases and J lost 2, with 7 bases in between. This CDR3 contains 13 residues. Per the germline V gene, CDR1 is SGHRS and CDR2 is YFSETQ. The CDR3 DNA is TGCGCCAGCAGCTTAATGGGGCAAGAGACCCAGTACTTC. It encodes CASSLMGQETQYF.

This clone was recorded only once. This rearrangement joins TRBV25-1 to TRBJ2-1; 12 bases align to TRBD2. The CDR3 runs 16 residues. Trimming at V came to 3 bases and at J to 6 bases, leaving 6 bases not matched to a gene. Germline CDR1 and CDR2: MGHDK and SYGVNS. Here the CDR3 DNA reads TGTGCCAGCAGTGACTCTCGGGGACTAGCGGGCAATGAGCAGTTCTTC. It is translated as CASSDSRGLAGNEQFF.

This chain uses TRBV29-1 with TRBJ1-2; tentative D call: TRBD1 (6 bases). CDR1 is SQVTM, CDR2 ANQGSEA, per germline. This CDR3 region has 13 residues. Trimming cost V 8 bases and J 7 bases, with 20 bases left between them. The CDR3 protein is CSTRERGAGGYTF. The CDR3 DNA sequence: TGCAGCACCCGGGAGCGGGGGGCGGGTGGCTACACCTTC. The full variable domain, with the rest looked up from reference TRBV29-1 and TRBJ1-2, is SAVISQKPSRDICQRGTSLTIQCQVDSQVTMMFWYRQQPGQSLTLIATANQGSEATYESGFVIDKFPISRPNLTFSTLTVSNMSPEDSSIYLCSTRERGAGGYTFGSGTRLTVV.

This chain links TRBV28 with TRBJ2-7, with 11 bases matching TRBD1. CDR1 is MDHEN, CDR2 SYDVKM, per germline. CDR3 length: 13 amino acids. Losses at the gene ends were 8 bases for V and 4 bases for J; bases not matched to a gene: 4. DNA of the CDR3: TGTGCCAGCGAAGGACAGGGGGCATACGAGCAGTACTTC. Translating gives CASEGQGAYEQYF.

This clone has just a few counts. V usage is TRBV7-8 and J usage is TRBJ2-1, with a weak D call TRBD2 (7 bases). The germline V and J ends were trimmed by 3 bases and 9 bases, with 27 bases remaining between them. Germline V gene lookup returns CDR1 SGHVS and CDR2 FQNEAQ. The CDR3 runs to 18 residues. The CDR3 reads CASSLGGQGRTDLIEQFF. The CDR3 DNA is TGTGCCAGCAGCTTGGGGGGGCAGGGGCGTACCGATCTTATTGAGCAGTTCTTC.

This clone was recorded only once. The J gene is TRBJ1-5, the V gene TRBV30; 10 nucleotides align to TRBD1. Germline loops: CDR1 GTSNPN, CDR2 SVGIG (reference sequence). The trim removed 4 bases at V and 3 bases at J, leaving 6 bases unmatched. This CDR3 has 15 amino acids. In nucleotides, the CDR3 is TGTGCCTGGAACCCTGGGACAGGGGCCAATCAGCCCCAGCATTTT. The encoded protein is CAWNPGTGANQPQHF.

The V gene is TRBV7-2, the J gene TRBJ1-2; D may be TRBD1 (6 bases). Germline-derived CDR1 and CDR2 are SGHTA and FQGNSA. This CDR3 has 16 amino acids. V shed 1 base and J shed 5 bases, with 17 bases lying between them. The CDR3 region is CASSLVSRVQGYGYTF. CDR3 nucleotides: TGTGCCAGCAGCTTAGTTTCGAGAGTTCAGGGGTATGGCTACACCTTC.

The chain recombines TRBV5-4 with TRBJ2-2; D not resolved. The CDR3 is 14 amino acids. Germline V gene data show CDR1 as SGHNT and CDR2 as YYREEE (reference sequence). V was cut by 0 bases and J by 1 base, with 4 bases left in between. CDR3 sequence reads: CASSLGQNTGELFF. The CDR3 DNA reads TGTGCCAGCAGCTTGGGACAGAACACCGGGGAGCTGTTTTTT.

For the CDR3, the DNA is TGTGCCAGCAGCGACCGGGGGGGCCTTACTGAAGCTTTCTTT. It codes for CASSDRGGLTEAFF. V is TRBV7-9 and J is TRBJ1-1, with D possibly being TRBD1 (6 bases). V lost 5 bases, J lost 5 bases, and 15 bases lay in between. CDR1 is SEHNR, CDR2 FQNEAQ, per germline (reference sequence). This CDR3 contains 14 residues.

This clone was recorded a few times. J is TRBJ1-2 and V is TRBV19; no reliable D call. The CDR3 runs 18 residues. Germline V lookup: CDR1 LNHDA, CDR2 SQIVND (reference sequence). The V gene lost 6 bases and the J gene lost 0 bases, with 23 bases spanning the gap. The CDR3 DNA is TGTGCCAGTAGAAACCTCGGCTCAGTGCTACTAGCTAACTATGGCTACACCTTC. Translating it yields CASRNLGSVLLANYGYTF.

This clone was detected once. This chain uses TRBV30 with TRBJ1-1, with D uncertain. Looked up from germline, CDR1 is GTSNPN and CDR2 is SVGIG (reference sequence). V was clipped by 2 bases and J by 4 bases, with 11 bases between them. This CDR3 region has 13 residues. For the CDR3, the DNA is TGTGCCTGGAGTCTGGTTGTTGGCACTGAAGCTTTCTTT. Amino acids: CAWSLVVGTEAFF.

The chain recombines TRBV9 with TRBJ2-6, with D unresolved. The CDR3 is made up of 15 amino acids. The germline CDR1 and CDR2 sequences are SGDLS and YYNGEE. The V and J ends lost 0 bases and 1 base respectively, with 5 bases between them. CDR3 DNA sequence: TGTGCCAGCAGCGTAGTGGGGTCTGGGGCCAACGTCCTGACTTTC. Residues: CASSVVGSGANVLTF.

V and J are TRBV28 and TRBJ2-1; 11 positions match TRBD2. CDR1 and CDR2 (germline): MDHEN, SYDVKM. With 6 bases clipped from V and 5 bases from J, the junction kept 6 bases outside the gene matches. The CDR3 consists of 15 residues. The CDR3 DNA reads TGTGCCAGCAGGTCCGGGACTAGCGGAAACAATGAGCAGTTCTTC. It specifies CASRSGTSGNNEQFF.

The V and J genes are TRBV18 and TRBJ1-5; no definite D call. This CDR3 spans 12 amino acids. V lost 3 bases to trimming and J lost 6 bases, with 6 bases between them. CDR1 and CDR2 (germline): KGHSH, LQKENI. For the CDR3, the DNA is TGTGCCAGCTCACCGGGCCGTCAGCCCCAGCATTTT. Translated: CASSPGRQPQHF. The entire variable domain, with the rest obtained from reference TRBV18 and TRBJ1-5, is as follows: NAGVMQNPRHLVRRRGQEARLRCSPMKGHSHVYWYRQLPEEGLKFMVYLQKENIIDESGMPKERFSAEFPKEGPSILRIQQVVRGDSAAYFCASSPGRQPQHFGDGTRLSIL.

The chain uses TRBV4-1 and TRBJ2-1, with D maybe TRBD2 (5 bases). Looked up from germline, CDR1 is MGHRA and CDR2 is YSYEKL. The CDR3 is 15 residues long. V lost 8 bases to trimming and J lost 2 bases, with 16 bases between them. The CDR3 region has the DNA TGCGCCAGCGCGGCCATAGGACTGGCCTACAATGAGCAGTTCTTC. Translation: CASAAIGLAYNEQFF.

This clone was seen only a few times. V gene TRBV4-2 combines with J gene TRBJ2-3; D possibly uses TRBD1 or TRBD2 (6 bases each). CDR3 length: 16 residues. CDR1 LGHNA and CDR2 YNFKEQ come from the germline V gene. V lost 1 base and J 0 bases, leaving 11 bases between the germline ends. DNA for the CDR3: TGTGCCAGCAGCCAAGGGGTCGGGGGCAGCACAGATACGCAGTATTTT. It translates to CASSQGVGGSTDTQYF.

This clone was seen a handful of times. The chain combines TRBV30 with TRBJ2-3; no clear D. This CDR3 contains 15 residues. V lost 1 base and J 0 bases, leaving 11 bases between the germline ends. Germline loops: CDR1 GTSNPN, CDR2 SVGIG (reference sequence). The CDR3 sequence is CAWSEGRTSTDTQYF. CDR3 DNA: TGTGCCTGGAGTGAGGGCCGAACGAGCACAGATACGCAGTATTTT.

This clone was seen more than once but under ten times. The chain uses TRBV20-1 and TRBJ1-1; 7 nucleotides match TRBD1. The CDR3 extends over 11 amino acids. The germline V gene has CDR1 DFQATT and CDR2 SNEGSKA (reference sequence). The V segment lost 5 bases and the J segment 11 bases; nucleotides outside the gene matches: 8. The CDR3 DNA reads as TGCAGTGCTCACAGGGGAAGGGAGGCTTTCTTT. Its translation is CSAHRGREAFF.

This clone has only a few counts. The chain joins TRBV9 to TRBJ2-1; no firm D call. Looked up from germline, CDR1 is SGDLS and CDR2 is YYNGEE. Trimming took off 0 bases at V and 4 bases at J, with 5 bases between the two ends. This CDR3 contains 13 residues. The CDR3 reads CASSVARYNEQFF. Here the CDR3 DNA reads TGTGCCAGCAGCGTAGCCCGGTACAATGAGCAGTTCTTC.

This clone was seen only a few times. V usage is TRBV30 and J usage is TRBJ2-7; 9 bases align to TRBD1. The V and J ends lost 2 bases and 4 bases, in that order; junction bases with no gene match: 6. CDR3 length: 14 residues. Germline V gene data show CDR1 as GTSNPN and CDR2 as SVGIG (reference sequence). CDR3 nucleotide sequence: TGTGCCTGGAGTTCTAAGACAGGGGGATACGAGCAGTACTTC. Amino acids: CAWSSKTGGYEQYF.

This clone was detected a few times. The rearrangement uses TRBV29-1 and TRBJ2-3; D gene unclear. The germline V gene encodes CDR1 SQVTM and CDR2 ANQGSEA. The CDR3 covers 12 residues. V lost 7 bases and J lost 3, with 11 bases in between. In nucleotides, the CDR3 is TGCAGCGCTGTCCCGTCTACAGATACGCAGTATTTT. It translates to CSAVPSTDTQYF.

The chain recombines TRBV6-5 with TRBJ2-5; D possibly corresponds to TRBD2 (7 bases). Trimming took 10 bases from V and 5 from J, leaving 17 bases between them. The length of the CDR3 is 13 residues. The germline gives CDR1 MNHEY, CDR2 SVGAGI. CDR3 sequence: CATHRGAGETQYF. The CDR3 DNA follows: TGTGCCACCCATCGGGGGGCGGGTGAGACCCAGTACTTC.

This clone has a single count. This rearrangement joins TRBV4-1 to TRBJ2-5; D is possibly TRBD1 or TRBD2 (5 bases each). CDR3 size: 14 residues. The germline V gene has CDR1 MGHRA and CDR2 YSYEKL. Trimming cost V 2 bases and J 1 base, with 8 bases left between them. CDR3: CASSQRGPQETQYF. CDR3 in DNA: TGCGCCAGCAGCCAAAGGGGACCCCAAGAGACCCAGTACTTC.

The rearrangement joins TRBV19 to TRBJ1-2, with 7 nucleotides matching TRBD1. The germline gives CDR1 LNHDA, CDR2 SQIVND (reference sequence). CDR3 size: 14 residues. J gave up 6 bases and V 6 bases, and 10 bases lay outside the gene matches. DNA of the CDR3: TGTGCCAGTAGGAACGACAGGGCATACGATGGCTACACCTTC. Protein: CASRNDRAYDGYTF.